Presented here are 29 T cell receptor beta chains from one specimen sequenced in a study of cytomegalovirus exposure and HLA in healthy donors. Primers for the PCR totalled 60 Vbeta and 13 Jbeta. The data were produced by immunoSEQ multiplex PCR, yet TCRdb's version contains in-frame clones alone and is incomplete. Its listing shows roughly 140,000 clones. Sequenced input: PBMCs. These receptors all stem from a male donor in good health and CMV-seronegative.

This chain joins TRBV19 and TRBJ2-7, with a possible D match to TRBD2 (5 bases). The germline V and J ends were trimmed by 9 bases and 4 bases, with 13 bases remaining between them. This CDR3 spans 12 amino acids. Looked up from germline, CDR1 is LNHDA and CDR2 is SQIVND (reference sequence). The DNA of the CDR3 is TGTGCCAGCTCCCTAGCTGGGTACGAGCAGTACTTC. Residues: CASSLAGYEQYF.

The rearrangement links TRBV6-1 to TRBJ2-1, with unresolved D. Trimming pared 1 base from V and 10 bases from J, leaving 5 bases between. The CDR3 consists of 11 residues. Per the germline V gene, CDR1 is MNHNS and CDR2 is SASEGT. CDR3 amino acids: CASSEGREQFF. The CDR3 DNA is TGTGCCAGCAGTGAAGGCAGAGAGCAGTTCTTC.

Here the CDR3 DNA reads TGTGCCAGCAGTGGCCAGGGGGCGGGATATGGCTACACCTTC. Protein: CASSGQGAGYGYTF. This chain uses TRBV6-1 with TRBJ1-2; 8 bases fit TRBD1. Trimming cost V 4 bases and J 5 bases; bases outside gene matches: 6. Germline loops: CDR1 MNHNS, CDR2 SASEGT. The CDR3 runs 14 residues.

This chain uses TRBV30 with TRBJ1-5, with TRBD1 matching 9 bases. The germline V gene encodes CDR1 GTSNPN and CDR2 SVGIG (reference sequence). This CDR3 is built from 15 residues. V dropped 1 base and J dropped 5; count of bases not matched to a gene: 6. CDR3 nucleotides: TGTGCCTGGAGTGGCCGGGACAGGGAACATCAGCCCCAGCATTTT. Its protein product is CAWSGRDREHQPQHF.

This CDR3 reads CASTAGGGNTIYF. The CDR3 bases are TGTGCCAGCACTGCAGGGGGTGGAAACACCATATATTTT. V usage is TRBV7-2 and J usage is TRBJ1-3; TRBD1 agrees at 7 bases. The germline V gene has CDR1 SGHTA and CDR2 FQGNSA. The junction had 3 bases not matched to a gene; V was cut back by 7 bases and J by 3 bases. This CDR3 has 13 residues.

The chain is built from TRBV19 and TRBJ2-4; 10 nucleotides line up with TRBD1. Trimming at V came to 5 bases and at J to 8 bases, leaving 9 bases not matched to a gene. Germline values: CDR1 LNHDA, CDR2 SQIVND (reference sequence). CDR3 length equals 15 residues. CDR3 amino acids: CASSVSGTGEDIQYF. The CDR3 coding sequence is TGTGCCAGTAGTGTGTCCGGGACAGGGGAAGACATTCAGTACTTC.

J is TRBJ2-1 and V is TRBV10-3; 11 bases map to TRBD2. The germline CDR1 and CDR2 sequences are ENHRY and SYGVKD. The ends lost 7 bases at V and 3 bases at J; junction bases unmatched: 5. This CDR3 has 15 residues. The CDR3 coding sequence is TGTGCCATCACGCCGGGACTAGCGGACTACAATGAGCAGTTCTTC. Translating gives CAITPGLADYNEQFF.

The CDR3 DNA sequence: TGTGCCAGCAGCCTCCGGGACAGGGGCTACAATGAGCAGTTCTTC. This sequence encodes CASSLRDRGYNEQFF. The chain links TRBV7-8 to TRBJ2-1; 10 positions match TRBD1. In germline, CDR1 is SGHVS, CDR2 FQNEAQ. V lost 5 bases, J lost 3 bases, and 4 bases stayed unmatched. The CDR3 covers 15 residues.

The chain recombines TRBV30 with TRBJ2-5; D is uncertain. Germline-derived CDR1 and CDR2 are GTSNPN and SVGIG (reference sequence). The V gene lost 0 bases and the J gene lost 4 bases, with 6 bases spanning the gap. The CDR3 runs to 12 residues. The CDR3 here is CAWSVLRETQYF. CDR3 nucleotides: TGTGCCTGGAGTGTACTGAGAGAGACCCAGTACTTC.

Remarks on this clone: Within the sample, other DNA sequences also encode this same CDR3. The rearrangement joins TRBV29-1 to TRBJ2-7, with 7 nucleotides matching TRBD1. V trimming: 2 bases; J trimming: 2 bases; junction bases outside the gene matches: 0. Germline V gene sequence: CDR1 SQVTM, CDR2 ANQGSEA. The CDR3 contains 12 residues. CDR3 coding DNA: TGCAGCGTTGAAACAGGGGCCTACGAGCAGTACTTC. Translating it yields CSVETGAYEQYF.

The chain couples TRBV18 to TRBJ1-4, with 9 positions matching TRBD1. This CDR3 is built from 16 residues. Germline assignment: CDR1 KGHSH and CDR2 LQKENI. The trim removed 3 bases at V and 8 bases at J, leaving 10 bases unmatched. Here the CDR3 reads CASSPNPGQGREKLFF. The CDR3 region has the DNA TGTGCCAGCTCACCGAACCCGGGACAGGGCAGAGAAAAACTGTTTTTT.

The chain joins TRBV28 to TRBJ2-6, with D tentatively TRBD1 (6 bases). Trimming stripped 6 bases from V and 0 bases from J, with 15 bases between. The CDR3 is 17 residues long. In germline, CDR1 is MDHEN, CDR2 SYDVKM. The CDR3 bases are TGTGCCAGCAGAATACGTAGGGGGAGCTCTGGGGCCAACGTCCTGACTTTC. This gives the protein CASRIRRGSSGANVLTF.

The chain joins TRBV9 to TRBJ1-2; 8 bases match TRBD1. The J segment lost 4 bases and the V segment lost 4 bases, leaving 6 bases of the junction unmatched. Germline V gives CDR1 SGDLS, CDR2 YYNGEE. The CDR3 loop spans 14 amino acids. The CDR3 coding sequence is TGTGCCAGCAGCACAAGACAGGGGCGCTATGGCTACACCTTC. Its protein product is CASSTRQGRYGYTF.

V is TRBV5-1 and J is TRBJ1-2; 9 nucleotides line up with TRBD1. This CDR3 is 13 amino acids long. Per germline, CDR1 SGHRS and CDR2 YFSETQ. The V gene end was trimmed by 4 bases and the J gene end by 9 bases; junction bases not matched to a gene: 7. The CDR3 DNA follows: TGCGCCAGCAGCCTGGACAGGGGCAGGCGCTACACCTTC. This translates into CASSLDRGRRYTF.

The J gene is TRBJ1-2, the V gene TRBV6-1; 7 bases are shared with TRBD1. The germline gives CDR1 MNHNS, CDR2 SASEGT. The CDR3 is 14 residues long. V was clipped by 7 bases and J by 1 base; unmatched bases: 6. CDR3 region: CASTPYRGNYGYTF. As DNA, the CDR3 is TGTGCCAGCACCCCTTACAGGGGTAACTATGGCTACACCTTC.

V is TRBV19 and J is TRBJ1-1, with 7 bases identical to TRBD1. V trimming: 6 bases; J trimming: 5 bases; junction bases outside the gene matches: 9. Germline CDR1 and CDR2: LNHDA and SQIVND (reference sequence). The CDR3 has 14 residues. CDR3 sequence: CASSWGRGQTEAFF. CDR3 bases: TGTGCCAGTAGCTGGGGAAGGGGGCAGACTGAAGCTTTCTTT.

The chain links TRBV19 to TRBJ2-7; D is possibly TRBD1 (6 bases). The CDR3 totals 17 residues. V was trimmed by 7 bases and J by 3 bases, leaving 25 bases between them. Germline loops: CDR1 LNHDA, CDR2 SQIVND (reference sequence). The CDR3 loop is CASKGETGGSSGYEQYF. CDR3 sequence (DNA): TGTGCCAGTAAGGGGGAGACAGGAGGATCTTCCGGCTACGAGCAGTACTTC. Based on the CDR3 plus reference TRBV19 and TRBJ2-7, the full variable domain is DGGITQSPKYLFRKEGQNVTLSCEQNLNHDAMYWYRQDPGQGLRLIYYSQIVNDFQKGDIAEGYSVSREKKESFPLTVTSAQKNPTAFYLCASKGETGGSSGYEQYFGPGTRLTVT.

Concerning this clone itself: The sample carries other DNA sequences with the same CDR3. The gene calls are TRBV15 and TRBJ2-5; TRBD1 matches at 8 bases. V was pared by 0 bases and J by 5 bases, with 5 bases of the junction left unmatched. The CDR3 loop spans 15 amino acids. Germline CDR1 reads LNHNV; CDR2 reads YYDKDF (reference sequence). This chain's CDR3 is CATSRDPGGGETQYF. The CDR3 nucleotides read TGTGCCACCAGCAGAGATCCAGGGGGCGGCGAGACCCAGTACTTC.

This chain uses TRBV19 with TRBJ2-3; D not resolved. With 4 bases removed from V and 2 bases from J, the gap between germline ends came to 10 bases. CDR3 length: 14 residues. The germline V gene has CDR1 LNHDA and CDR2 SQIVND (reference sequence). This CDR3 is CASSRRAHTDTQYF. CDR3 nucleotide sequence: TGTGCCAGTAGTAGGCGAGCGCACACAGATACGCAGTATTTT.

The rearrangement joins TRBV5-8 to TRBJ1-6; possible D gene TRBD1, 6 bases. Between the trimmed V and J ends, which lost 7 bases and 0 bases, there was a span of 14 bases. The CDR3 extends over 16 amino acids. Germline V lookup: CDR1 SGHTS, CDR2 YDEGEE. CDR3 sequence reads: CASGRQASSYNSPLHF. The CDR3 nucleotides read TGTGCCAGCGGACGACAGGCTAGCTCCTATAATTCACCCCTCCACTTT.

CDR3 nucleotides: TGTGCCAGCACCAGTTGGGGCAACTCCTACGAGCAGTACTTC. Translating gives CASTSWGNSYEQYF. The rearrangement links TRBV6-1 to TRBJ2-7; a weak D match, TRBD1 (5 bases). The germline V and J ends were trimmed by 7 bases and 0 bases, with 13 bases remaining between them. The germline V gene has CDR1 MNHNS and CDR2 SASEGT. The CDR3 covers 14 residues.

The chain joins TRBV5-1 to TRBJ1-1, with a weak D call TRBD1 (6 bases). This CDR3 spans 15 amino acids. Trimming took off 3 bases at V and 3 bases at J, with 15 bases between the two ends. Germline CDR1 reads SGHRS; CDR2 reads YFSETQ. The CDR3: CASSSHTGRDTEAFF. The DNA for the CDR3 is TGCGCCAGCAGCTCCCACACAGGGCGAGACACTGAAGCTTTCTTT.

This chain links TRBV18 with TRBJ2-5; tentative D call: TRBD2 (6 bases). Germline assignment: CDR1 KGHSH and CDR2 LQKENI. The V gene lost 1 base and the J gene lost 5 bases, with 20 bases spanning the gap. CDR3 size: 17 residues. Here the CDR3 reads CASSPLDGRGSWETQYF. CDR3 nucleotide sequence: TGTGCCAGCTCACCACTCGATGGTCGGGGGTCGTGGGAGACCCAGTACTTC.

The rearrangement uses TRBV9 and TRBJ1-2; possibly TRBD1 for D (6 bases). In germline, CDR1 is SGDLS, CDR2 YYNGEE. This CDR3 has 13 residues. Trimming stripped 0 bases from V and 5 bases from J, with 8 bases between. The CDR3 region has the DNA TGTGCCAGCAGCGTAGAGGGGGGGTATGGCTACACCTTC. Amino acids: CASSVEGGYGYTF.

The gene calls are TRBV30 and TRBJ2-6; D perhaps matches TRBD2 (6 bases). V was clipped by 4 bases and J by 0 bases, with 16 bases between them. The CDR3 spans 17 residues. Germline V gene lookup returns CDR1 GTSNPN and CDR2 SVGIG (reference sequence). The CDR3 bases are TGTGCCTGGAATCGGATAAGCGGGCCCTCTGGGGCCAACGTCCTGACTTTC. This gives the protein CAWNRISGPSGANVLTF.

The gene calls are TRBV27 and TRBJ2-7; D might be TRBD2 (5 bases). V was shortened by 6 bases and J by 2 bases, with 14 bases between the two germline ends. Per the germline V gene, CDR1 is MNHEY and CDR2 is SMNVEV (reference sequence). The CDR3 has 14 residues. In DNA, the CDR3 is TGTGCCAGCAGGCCACTACTAGTTGCCTACGAGCAGTACTTC. Translating gives CASRPLLVAYEQYF.

The chain is built from TRBV9 and TRBJ2-7; 9 bases map to TRBD2. The J segment lost 3 bases and the V segment lost 0 bases, leaving 7 bases of the junction unmatched. This CDR3 is built from 16 residues. Germline CDR1 and CDR2: SGDLS and YYNGEE. CDR3 bases: TGTGCCAGCAGCGTAGGCGCTAGCGGGGACTACTACGAGCAGTACTTC. Residues: CASSVGASGDYYEQYF.

This chain connects TRBV29-1 to TRBJ1-2, with D possibly TRBD1 on 6 matching bases. The ends were cut back, 5 bases at V and 5 bases at J, with 9 bases in the middle. Germline lookup yields CDR1 SQVTM and CDR2 ANQGSEA. The CDR3 covers 11 residues. This CDR3 is CSVRQGYGYTF. CDR3 bases: TGCAGCGTTCGGCAGGGGTATGGCTACACCTTC. The full variable domain, with the rest looked up from reference TRBV29-1 and TRBJ1-2, is SAVISQKPSRDICQRGTSLTIQCQVDSQVTMMFWYRQQPGQSLTLIATANQGSEATYESGFVIDKFPISRPNLTFSTLTVSNMSPEDSSIYLCSVRQGYGYTFGSGTRLTVV.

The chain recombines TRBV7-9 with TRBJ2-3; 7 positions agree with TRBD2. V lost 1 base and J lost 5; bases outside the gene matches: 18. The CDR3 contains 19 residues. In germline, CDR1 is SEHNR, CDR2 FQNEAQ (reference sequence). In nucleotides, the CDR3 is TGTGCCAGCAGCTTAGGGGGTGCGGGAGACCCTGAGCCGCGAGATACGCAGTATTTT. Its translation is CASSLGGAGDPEPRDTQYF.